This T cell receptor beta chain was sequenced in a study of post-analysis software for immune sequencing data. Study-level findings and limits: Same-batch preparations were strongly co-clustered by F measure. With TRBV5-6, TRBV5-1 and TRBV20-1 included, a handful of TRBV segments were more frequent in patients than in controls.

Incorporated into the TCR beta cDNA libraries were unique molecular identifiers, which served to reduce PCR and sequencing biases. MiXCR, applied by TCRdb to the PCR reads, yields one record per CDR3 protein. The sample records 750,000 to 950,000 distinct CDR3 sequences, approximately 53% being singletons. CDR3 length equals 15 residues. Germline V CDR1 and CDR2: SGDLS, YYNGEE. V lost 8 bases, J lost 8 bases, and 15 bases stayed unmatched. About this clonotype: Its antigen is unknown.

V usage is TRBV9 and J usage is TRBJ2-4, with 8 bases aligning to TRBD2. This sequence originates from a girl between 5 and 17 years old with multiple sclerosis. The sample taken for sequencing was blood. The CDR3: CASSLTGGGVDIQYF. The CDR3 DNA reads as TGTGCCAGTAGCCTCACCGGGGGGGGCGTAGACATTCAGTACTTC.